Each of the 23 T cell receptor beta chains below was sequenced from the same sample in a study of T cells in Graves' hyperthyroidism and ophthalmopathy. Researchers took RNA transcripts and amplified the TCR beta CDR3 regions from them. When the TCR CDR3 underwent first-round RT-PCR, the HTBI primer set was used. A single record per CDR3 protein comes from TCRdb applying MiXCR to the multiplex PCR reads. The sample carries fewer than 850,000 distinct CDR3 sequences, 17% recorded once. The specimen was blood. These receptors were taken from a man over 45 with Graves' hyperthyroidism.

This clonotype was seen at least ten times. The chain recombines TRBV11-2 with TRBJ2-7; tentatively, D is TRBD2 (6 bases). V was clipped by 5 bases and J by 3 bases, with 11 bases between them. Germline V gene sequence: CDR1 SGHAT, CDR2 FQNNGV. This CDR3 contains 13 residues. CDR3: CASSLGLRYEQYF. For the CDR3, the DNA is TGTGCCAGCAGCCTGGGACTTCGCTACGAGCAGTACTTC.

V usage is TRBV19 and J usage is TRBJ1-1; a weak D match, TRBD1 (6 bases). Germline V CDR1 and CDR2: LNHDA, SQIVND (reference sequence). CDR3 length: 14 residues. V shed 5 bases and J shed 5 bases, with 15 bases lying between them. CDR3 DNA: TGTGCCAGTAGTTCAGGCCAGGGGACGACTGAAGCTTTCTTT. This translates into CASSSGQGTTEAFF.

This clonotype has more than one count but fewer than ten. The rearrangement uses TRBV6-2 or TRBV6-3 and TRBJ2-1, with 8 bases matching TRBD2. CDR3 size: 16 residues. Germline V gene data show CDR1 as MNHEY and CDR2 as SVGEGT. J gave up 10 bases and V 5 bases, and 16 bases lay outside the gene matches. The CDR3 here is CASSPSGAGVSWEQFF. CDR3 coding DNA: TGTGCCAGCAGTCCATCAGGAGCGGGAGTTTCCTGGGAGCAGTTCTTC.

This clonotype was seen many times. The CDR3 region is CASSPGPGTDTQYF. The CDR3 region has the DNA TGTGCCAGCTCACCGGGGCCAGGCACAGATACGCAGTATTTT. This chain joins TRBV18 and TRBJ2-3, with D perhaps TRBD1 (5 bases). This CDR3 spans 14 amino acids. Germline assignment: CDR1 KGHSH and CDR2 LQKENI. The V gene lost 3 bases and the J gene lost 1 base, with 8 bases spanning the gap.

This clonotype was observed many times. The rearrangement joins TRBV11-2 to TRBJ2-1; a possible D gene is TRBD2 (6 bases). CDR1 and CDR2 (germline): SGHAT, FQNNGV. The V and J ends lost 0 bases and 9 bases respectively, with 9 bases between them. CDR3 size: 13 residues. The CDR3 DNA follows: TGTGCCAGCAGCTTAGAAGAGCGGGTTGAGCAGTTCTTC. Translation: CASSLEERVEQFF.

This chain joins TRBV7-9 and TRBJ2-2, with D uncertain. This CDR3 has 14 residues. CDR1 is SEHNR and CDR2 is FQNEAQ in the germline V gene (reference sequence). The ends were cut back, 5 bases at V and 4 bases at J, with 11 bases in the middle. CDR3 coding DNA: TGTGCCAGCAGCCACCCGGAGCGCACCGGGGAGCTGTTTTTT. Amino acid sequence: CASSHPERTGELFF.

There are many counts of this clonotype. V usage is TRBV28 and J usage is TRBJ2-7; possible D gene TRBD2, 6 bases. CDR1 and CDR2 (germline): MDHEN, SYDVKM. The CDR3 consists of 14 residues. V shed 7 bases and J shed 2 bases, with 15 bases lying between them. CDR3 sequence reads: CASTFLAGTYEQYF. DNA of the CDR3: TGTGCCAGCACCTTCCTCGCGGGAACCTACGAGCAGTACTTC.

The chain uses TRBV6-1 and TRBJ2-1; D unresolved. The CDR3 consists of 13 residues. Germline V gene sequence: CDR1 MNHNS, CDR2 SASEGT. V lost 5 bases and J 9 bases, leaving 14 bases between the germline ends. The CDR3 DNA is TGTGCCAGCAGTTCCAGACTGCTCACTGAGCAGTTCTTC. Its protein is CASSSRLLTEQFF.

Ten or more counts support this clonotype. This rearrangement joins TRBV2 to TRBJ2-3; D is unresolved. V lost 3 bases and J 4 bases, leaving 11 bases between the germline ends. This CDR3 contains 14 residues. Germline V gives CDR1 SNHLY, CDR2 FYNNEI. CDR3 region: CASSERRMADTQYF. The CDR3 DNA is TGTGCCAGCAGTGAGAGGCGTATGGCAGATACGCAGTATTTT.

The rearrangement uses TRBV2 and TRBJ2-1; 12 bases fit TRBD2. The germline V gene has CDR1 SNHLY and CDR2 FYNNEI. This CDR3 region has 15 residues. After removal of 7 bases from V and 5 bases from J, the junction contained 6 bases not matched to a gene. As DNA, the CDR3 is TGTGCCAGCATTGGACTAGCGGGATTCGACAATGAGCAGTTCTTC. It yields the protein CASIGLAGFDNEQFF.

This clonotype was found many times. The V call is TRBV11-2, the J call TRBJ1-2; possibly TRBD1 for D (6 bases). V lost 5 bases and J lost 8, with 27 bases in between. Germline V lookup: CDR1 SGHAT, CDR2 FQNNGV. The CDR3 spans 17 residues. CDR3 nucleotide sequence: TGTGCCAGCAGCACGCACGCGGAGGCAGGGGCCCAGTCGGGCTACACCTTC. Translating gives CASSTHAEAGAQSGYTF. Using reference TRBV11-2 and TRBJ1-2 for the parts outside the CDR3, the full variable domain is EAGVAQSPRYKIIEKRQSVAFWCNPISGHATLYWYQQILGQGPKLLIQFQNNGVVDDSQLPKDRFSAERLKGVDSTLKIQPAKLEDSAVYLCASSTHAEAGAQSGYTFGSGTRLTVV.

This clonotype was picked up many times. The rearrangement joins TRBV2 to TRBJ1-4; 11 bases map to TRBD1. The germline CDR1 and CDR2 sequences are SNHLY and FYNNEI. The length of the CDR3 is 13 residues. V gave up 8 bases and J gave up 8 bases; unmatched junction bases: 4. CDR3 loop: CASSGQGDEKLFF. DNA for the CDR3: TGTGCCAGCTCGGGACAGGGGGACGAAAAACTGTTTTTT.

This clonotype showed up just a few times. A much more abundant neighbour one base away suggests this may be a read error. This chain uses TRBV12-3 or TRBV12-4 with TRBJ2-1; no reliable D call. This CDR3 comprises 13 residues. DNA for the CDR3: TGTGCCAACAGTTTTCGGCGCTACAATGAGCAGTTCTTC. Its protein product is CANSFRRYNEQFF.

The J gene is TRBJ2-2, the V gene TRBV27; no clear D gene. Germline V gives CDR1 MNHEY, CDR2 SMNVEV (reference sequence). V was trimmed by 5 bases and J by 4 bases, leaving 8 bases between them. The CDR3 totals 13 residues. CDR3 in amino acids: CASSEPVTGELFF. CDR3 coding DNA: TGTGCCAGCAGTGAGCCGGTCACCGGGGAGCTGTTTTTT.

There are many counts of this clonotype. The chain combines TRBV28 with TRBJ1-5; no definite D call. The CDR3 has 14 amino acids. Germline V gene lookup returns CDR1 MDHEN and CDR2 SYDVKM. Between the trimmed V and J ends, which lost 4 bases and 5 bases, there was a span of 12 bases. The CDR3 nucleotides are TGTGCCAGCAGTTCCCACCTAGATCATCAGCCCCAGCATTTT. It codes for CASSSHLDHQPQHF.

This clonotype was counted only a few times. The V gene is TRBV7-8, the J gene TRBJ2-7; TRBD2 might be the D (5 bases). Per germline, CDR1 SGHVS and CDR2 FQNEAQ. The CDR3 is made up of 15 amino acids. Trimming cost V 4 bases and J 2 bases, with 15 bases left between them. The DNA for the CDR3 is TGTGCCAGCAGCTCCCAGGTGATGAGGGCCTACGAGCAGTACTTC. It yields the protein CASSSQVMRAYEQYF.

This clonotype was recorded a few times. It may be a read error: a sequence one base away is much more abundant. The CDR3 sequence: CASSPRGYYGYTF. CDR3 DNA sequence: TGTGCCAGCAGTCCCAGGGGGTACTATGGCTACACCTTC. V gene TRBV12-3 or TRBV12-4 combines with J gene TRBJ1-2, with 7 bases matching TRBD1. Unmatched junction bases numbered 3, after V lost 5 bases and J lost 3 bases. The CDR3 sequence is 13 residues long.

About this clonotype: Relative to the germline gene, one junction end is altered; a read error may explain this. V gene TRBV19 combines with J gene TRBJ2-5, with 10 bases aligning to TRBD2. The germline V gene encodes CDR1 LNHDA and CDR2 SQIVND (reference sequence). The CDR3 has 17 residues. The CDR3 region is CANSIDLLAGYQEAQYF. DNA of the CDR3: TGTGCCAATAGTATAGATCTACTAGCGGGGTACCAAGAGGCCCAGTACTTC.

This clonotype was detected ten times or more. The chain is built from TRBV2 and TRBJ2-1; no clear D. The germline V and J ends were trimmed by 6 bases and 1 base, with 16 bases remaining between them. CDR3 length equals 16 residues. Looked up from germline, CDR1 is SNHLY and CDR2 is FYNNEI. The CDR3 DNA is TGTGCCAGCAGACTTAGACAAGTTGGGTCCTACAATGAGCAGTTCTTC. Its translation: CASRLRQVGSYNEQFF.

This clonotype was detected a few times. V usage is TRBV11-2 and J usage is TRBJ2-6; TRBD2 is a possible D gene (6 bases). The ends were cut back, 5 bases at V and 0 bases at J, with 17 bases in the middle. CDR3 length: 18 amino acids. Germline-derived CDR1 and CDR2 are SGHAT and FQNNGV. In DNA, the CDR3 is TGTGCCAGCAGCCTAAGGGAGGTAACCTACTCTGGGGCCAACGTCCTGACTTTC. Translation: CASSLREVTYSGANVLTF.

The chain joins TRBV10-3 to TRBJ2-1; TRBD2 agrees at 8 bases. The V segment lost 0 bases and the J segment 8 bases; nucleotides outside the gene matches: 6. Germline-derived CDR1 and CDR2 are ENHRY and SYGVKD. CDR3 size: 15 residues. The CDR3 spells CAISESGTSGDEQFF. Written as DNA, the CDR3 is TGTGCCATCAGTGAGTCGGGGACTAGTGGCGATGAGCAGTTCTTC.

The chain employs TRBV11-2 and TRBJ1-1; D might be TRBD1 (6 bases). CDR3 size: 16 residues. V was shortened by 1 base and J by 0 bases, with 12 bases between the two germline ends. Germline CDR1 and CDR2: SGHAT and FQNNGV. Here the CDR3 reads CASSLGSRTVNTEAFF. CDR3 nucleotides: TGTGCCAGCAGCTTAGGCTCCCGGACAGTGAACACTGAAGCTTTCTTT.

This clonotype was counted between two and nine times. The CDR3 coding sequence is TGTGCCATCAGTGAGGGACAGGCGGACGCGGAGACCCAGTACTTC. Its protein product is CAISEGQADAETQYF. This chain connects TRBV10-3 to TRBJ2-5; 7 positions agree with TRBD1. The junction had 8 bases not matched to a gene; V was cut back by 2 bases and J by 5 bases. Germline V gene lookup returns CDR1 ENHRY and CDR2 SYGVKD. The CDR3 runs to 15 residues.